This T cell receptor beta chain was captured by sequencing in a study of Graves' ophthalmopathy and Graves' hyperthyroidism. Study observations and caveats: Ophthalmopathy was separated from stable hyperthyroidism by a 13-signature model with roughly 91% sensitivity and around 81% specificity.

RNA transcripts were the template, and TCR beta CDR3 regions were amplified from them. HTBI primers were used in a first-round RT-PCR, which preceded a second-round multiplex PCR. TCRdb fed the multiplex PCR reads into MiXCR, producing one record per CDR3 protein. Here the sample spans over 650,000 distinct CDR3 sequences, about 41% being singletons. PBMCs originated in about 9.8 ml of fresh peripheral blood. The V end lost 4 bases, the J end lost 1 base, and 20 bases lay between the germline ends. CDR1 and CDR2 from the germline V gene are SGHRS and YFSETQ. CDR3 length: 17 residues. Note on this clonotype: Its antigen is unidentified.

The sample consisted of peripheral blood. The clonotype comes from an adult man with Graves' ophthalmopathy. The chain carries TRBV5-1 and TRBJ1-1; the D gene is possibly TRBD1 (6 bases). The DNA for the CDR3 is TGCGCCAGCAGCCGTTACAATGGGGGCTCGGCGAACACTGAAGCTTTCTTT. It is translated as CASSRYNGGSANTEAFF. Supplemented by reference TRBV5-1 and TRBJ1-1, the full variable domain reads KAGVTQTPRYLIKTRGQQVTLSCSPISGHRSVSWYQQTPGQGLQFLFEYFSETQRNKGNFPGRFSGRQFSNSRSEMNVSTLELGDSALYLCASSRYNGGSANTEAFFGQGTRLTVV.